What follows are 32 T cell receptor beta chains derived from one specimen sequenced in a study of T cells after yellow fever vaccination. MiXCR was run by TCRdb on the 5' RACE reads, yielding one entry per CDR3 protein. The table shows 550,000 to 750,000 distinct CDR3 sequences, with less than 15% occurring only once. Sequenced here: PBMCs, sampled on the day of the yellow fever booster vaccination. The receptors come from a man under 40 who received the YFV17D yellow fever vaccine.

This chain joins TRBV6-1 and TRBJ2-7; 7 nucleotides match TRBD2. The CDR3 covers 14 residues. V lost 7 bases, J lost 2 bases, and 8 bases stayed unmatched. Germline CDR1 and CDR2: MNHNS and SASEGT. The DNA for the CDR3 is TGTGCCAGCACTCCGACAGCGGGGCCCTACGAGCAGTACTTC. Its protein product is CASTPTAGPYEQYF.

The rearrangement uses TRBV27 and TRBJ2-1, with D tentatively TRBD2 (5 bases). CDR3 length equals 13 residues. Germline V gene data show CDR1 as MNHEY and CDR2 as SMNVEV (reference sequence). The V end was cut by 7 bases, the J end by 3 bases, with 10 bases between. The CDR3 is CASTSRSYNEQFF. For the CDR3, the DNA is TGTGCCAGCACTAGCAGAAGCTACAATGAGCAGTTCTTC.

V and J are TRBV6-5 and TRBJ2-2; tentative D call: TRBD2 (5 bases). V was shortened by 0 bases and J by 7 bases, with 12 bases between the two germline ends. This CDR3 contains 15 residues. The germline gives CDR1 MNHEY, CDR2 SVGAGI. CDR3 region: CASSYSPASYGELFF. The CDR3 DNA reads as TGTGCCAGCAGTTACTCCCCGGCTAGCTACGGGGAGCTGTTTTTT.

J is TRBJ2-5 and V is TRBV30, with D uncertain. The V and J ends lost 8 bases and 4 bases respectively, with 14 bases between them. This CDR3 is built from 12 residues. Germline CDR1 GTSNPN, CDR2 SVGIG (reference sequence). The CDR3 here is CAAQPFRETQYF. In DNA, the CDR3 is TGTGCCGCACAGCCTTTCAGAGAGACCCAGTACTTC.

The V gene is TRBV7-2, the J gene TRBJ1-2, with 9 positions matching TRBD1. Germline CDR1 is SGHTA and CDR2 is FQGNSA. J lost 6 bases, V lost 5 bases, and 10 bases had no gene match. The CDR3 contains 15 residues. The CDR3 reads CASSNSPTGGDGYTF. Here the CDR3 DNA reads TGTGCCAGCAGCAATTCCCCGACAGGGGGGGATGGCTACACCTTC.

The rearrangement links TRBV29-1 to TRBJ2-7, with D tentatively TRBD2 (5 bases). Looked up from germline, CDR1 is SQVTM and CDR2 is ANQGSEA. The CDR3 consists of 13 residues. V was clipped by 3 bases and J by 3 bases, with 12 bases between them. CDR3 region: CSVEDPGSYEQYF. The CDR3 nucleotides read TGCAGCGTTGAGGACCCGGGGAGCTACGAGCAGTACTTC.

This clonotype was seen a handful of times. The rearrangement joins TRBV24-1 to TRBJ2-1, with 11 positions matching TRBD1. The CDR3 has 15 amino acids. The germline CDR1 and CDR2 sequences are KGHDR and SFDVKD. V was clipped by 6 bases and J by 7 bases; unmatched bases: 7. DNA of the CDR3: TGTGCCACCAGTCCGAGGGACAGGGGGTCGAATGAGCAGTTCTTC. It codes for CATSPRDRGSNEQFF.

The chain employs TRBV6-1 and TRBJ2-2; D possibly corresponds to TRBD2 (6 bases). The germline V gene has CDR1 MNHNS and CDR2 SASEGT. The germline V and J ends were trimmed by 7 bases and 7 bases, with 16 bases remaining between them. The CDR3 is made up of 14 amino acids. CDR3 loop: CASTQLAAGGELFF. Written as DNA, the CDR3 is TGTGCCAGCACTCAACTAGCTGCGGGCGGGGAGCTGTTTTTT.

This clonotype was found a few times. The chain employs TRBV20-1 and TRBJ2-7, with a tentative D call TRBD2 (5 bases). CDR3 size: 13 residues. The V end was cut by 5 bases, the J end by 3 bases, with 14 bases between. Germline lookup yields CDR1 DFQATT and CDR2 SNEGSKA (reference sequence). In DNA, the CDR3 is TGCAGTGCTCCACCACCCGGGGTCTACGAGCAGTACTTC. This encodes CSAPPPGVYEQYF.

J is TRBJ1-2 and V is TRBV18, with D tentatively TRBD1 (6 bases). The CDR3 covers 15 residues. From germline, CDR1 is KGHSH and CDR2 LQKENI. V lost 0 bases, J lost 7 bases, and 15 bases lay in between. The CDR3 spells CASSPPSMAGAGYTF. The CDR3 DNA reads as TGTGCCAGCTCACCACCGTCTATGGCAGGGGCTGGCTACACCTTC.

This clonotype was observed a few times. This sequence joins TRBV4-3 and TRBJ2-3; 8 bases fit TRBD2. The CDR3 contains 17 residues. Germline values: CDR1 LGHNA, CDR2 YSLEER. V was pared by 0 bases and J by 3 bases, with 8 bases of the junction left unmatched. This CDR3 reads CASSQDTLAGGTDTQYF. The CDR3 region has the DNA TGCGCCAGCAGCCAAGACACCCTAGCGGGCGGGACAGATACGCAGTATTTT.

The V and J genes are TRBV28 and TRBJ2-3; D is ambiguous. From germline, CDR1 is MDHEN and CDR2 SYDVKM. V was shortened by 8 bases and J by 0 bases, with 24 bases between the two germline ends. The CDR3 runs 18 residues. CDR3 nucleotides: TGTGCCAGCCGACATAAGGAGCTAACGGTCCTGAGCACAGATACGCAGTATTTT. Its translation: CASRHKELTVLSTDTQYF.

The CDR3 region has the DNA TGTGCCAGCAGTCCTTCTTCCGGGACAAACTACGAGCAGTACTTC. It specifies CASSPSSGTNYEQYF. V and J are TRBV25-1 and TRBJ2-7; a possible D gene is TRBD1 (6 bases). The CDR3 runs to 15 residues. Per germline, CDR1 MGHDK and CDR2 SYGVNS. Deletions cut 5 bases from V and 3 bases from J, with 17 bases between.

The rearrangement links TRBV20-1 to TRBJ2-3, with 10 bases fitting TRBD2. CDR3 length equals 15 residues. The germline gives CDR1 DFQATT, CDR2 SNEGSKA (reference sequence). V shed 6 bases, J shed 0 bases, and the junction held 6 bases outside the gene matches. The CDR3 region is CSASLAGGSTDTQYF. In DNA form, the CDR3 reads TGCAGTGCCTCCTTAGCGGGGGGTAGCACAGATACGCAGTATTTT.

This clonotype occurred a few times. V gene TRBV6-1 combines with J gene TRBJ1-1; no definite D call. There are 14 residues in the CDR3. CDR1 and CDR2 from the germline V gene are MNHNS and SASEGT. Between the trimmed V and J ends, which lost 7 bases and 2 bases, there was a span of 14 bases. The CDR3 DNA reads TGTGCCAGCACGGGCAGGACCTACAACACTGAAGCTTTCTTT. It translates to CASTGRTYNTEAFF.

This clonotype showed up just a few times. The gene calls are TRBV20-1 and TRBJ2-7, with TRBD2 as a possible D gene (8 bases). Germline CDR1 DFQATT, CDR2 SNEGSKA (reference sequence). The CDR3 spans 13 residues. Trimming cost V 6 bases and J 4 bases, with 16 bases left between them. The CDR3 is CSARVAGQYEQYF. The CDR3 DNA follows: TGCAGTGCCCGGGTAGCGGGACAGTACGAGCAGTACTTC.

This clonotype was detected a few times. The chain couples TRBV28 to TRBJ2-3, with 7 nucleotides matching TRBD1. The CDR3 is 19 amino acids. The J segment lost 1 base and the V segment lost 2 bases, leaving 15 bases of the junction unmatched. Per germline, CDR1 MDHEN and CDR2 SYDVKM. The CDR3 reads CASSLRTGDYSSRTDTQYF. The DNA for the CDR3 is TGTGCCAGCAGTTTACGGACAGGAGACTATTCGAGCCGCACAGATACGCAGTATTTT.

This clonotype was seen repeatedly, ten times or more. The chain is built from TRBV18 and TRBJ2-5, with 9 bases lining up with TRBD1. The J segment lost 4 bases and the V segment lost 8 bases, leaving 5 bases of the junction unmatched. Germline loops: CDR1 KGHSH, CDR2 LQKENI. CDR3 size: 13 residues. DNA of the CDR3: TGTGCCAGCACCGTACAGGGGGCAGAGACCCAGTACTTC. Amino acid sequence: CASTVQGAETQYF.

The V gene is TRBV9, the J gene TRBJ2-3; 9 bases fit TRBD1. Germline lookup yields CDR1 SGDLS and CDR2 YYNGEE. V was clipped by 3 bases and J by 2 bases; unmatched bases: 7. The length of the CDR3 is 16 residues. The CDR3 DNA reads as TGTGCCAGCAGCGAGGGACAGGGCGGATACACAGATACGCAGTATTTT. Residues: CASSEGQGGYTDTQYF.

V usage is TRBV27 and J usage is TRBJ2-7; the D is unclear. Germline CDR1 and CDR2: MNHEY and SMNVEV (reference sequence). The CDR3 consists of 13 residues. V gave up 7 bases and J gave up 2 bases, with 12 bases separating them. The CDR3 region is CASKQWTAYEQYF. CDR3 nucleotides: TGTGCCAGCAAACAATGGACCGCCTACGAGCAGTACTTC.

This clonotype was recorded a few times. The genes are TRBV27 and TRBJ2-1; D uncertain. Germline V gives CDR1 MNHEY, CDR2 SMNVEV (reference sequence). The V end lost 5 bases, the J end lost 7 bases, and 15 bases lay between the germline ends. The CDR3 extends over 14 amino acids. In nucleotides, the CDR3 is TGTGCCAGCAGTGCCATCGCGGTGGTGAATGAGCAGTTCTTC. It is translated as CASSAIAVVNEQFF.

The chain recombines TRBV19 with TRBJ1-6; maybe TRBD1 (5 bases). Trimming took 6 bases from V and 5 from J, leaving 17 bases between them. Germline CDR1 LNHDA, CDR2 SQIVND (reference sequence). The CDR3 spans 16 residues. The DNA of the CDR3 is TGTGCCAGTAGCCTAAGTGGGGACGGAGATAATTCACCCCTCCACTTT. The encoded protein is CASSLSGDGDNSPLHF.

The chain couples TRBV12-3 or TRBV12-4 to TRBJ1-4; D gene ambiguous. The V end was cut by 5 bases, the J end by 4 bases, with 5 bases between. This CDR3 is 12 amino acids long. The CDR3 sequence: CASSRFNEKLFF. CDR3 nucleotide sequence: TGTGCCAGCAGTCGCTTTAATGAAAAACTGTTTTTT.

This clonotype occurred a few times. The chain recombines TRBV20-1 with TRBJ1-4; 7 bases line up with TRBD1. Germline lookup yields CDR1 DFQATT and CDR2 SNEGSKA (reference sequence). The CDR3 totals 16 residues. The V segment lost 1 base and the J segment 1 base; nucleotides outside the gene matches: 6. The CDR3 DNA reads TGCAGTGCTAGAGGCCATCAGGGGGGAACTAATGAAAAACTGTTTTTT. Translating gives CSARGHQGGTNEKLFF.

The chain couples TRBV20-1 to TRBJ1-5, with TRBD1 identical over 7 bases. There are 15 residues in the CDR3. Germline loops: CDR1 DFQATT, CDR2 SNEGSKA (reference sequence). Trimming at V came to 4 bases and at J to 3 bases, leaving 9 bases not matched to a gene. The CDR3 DNA is TGCAGTGCTACCCACAGGGGACAGATCAATCAGCCCCAGCATTTT. Its protein product is CSATHRGQINQPQHF.

This clonotype was found a few times. The chain carries TRBV24-1 and TRBJ2-5; 7 nucleotides line up with TRBD2. V trimming: 2 bases; J trimming: 1 base; junction bases outside the gene matches: 6. From germline, CDR1 is KGHDR and CDR2 SFDVKD. The CDR3 length is 16 residues. Here the CDR3 reads CATSDSGWGGQETQYF. The CDR3 bases are TGTGCCACCAGTGATTCAGGGTGGGGGGGCCAAGAGACCCAGTACTTC.

The chain has TRBV18 and TRBJ2-3, with D perhaps matching TRBD1 or TRBD2 (5 bases each). Looked up from germline, CDR1 is KGHSH and CDR2 is LQKENI. V was cut by 2 bases and J by 3 bases, with 9 bases left in between. The CDR3 sequence is 14 residues long. The CDR3 protein is CASSPGTLTDTQYF. The CDR3 coding sequence is TGTGCCAGCTCACCAGGGACCCTAACAGATACGCAGTATTTT. Based on the CDR3 plus reference TRBV18 and TRBJ2-3, the full variable domain is NAGVMQNPRHLVRRRGQEARLRCSPMKGHSHVYWYRQLPEEGLKFMVYLQKENIIDESGMPKERFSAEFPKEGPSILRIQQVVRGDSAAYFCASSPGTLTDTQYFGPGTRLTVL.

The CDR3 DNA reads TGCAGTGCCCAGGGGAGCGCAGATACGCAGTATTTT. Translating it yields CSAQGSADTQYF. V gene TRBV20-1 combines with J gene TRBJ2-3; tentative D call: TRBD1 (6 bases). The V end lost 6 bases, the J end lost 4 bases, and 11 bases lay between the germline ends. The CDR3 sequence is 12 residues long. Germline CDR1 DFQATT, CDR2 SNEGSKA (reference sequence).

This clonotype was counted between two and nine times. The V and J genes are TRBV20-1 and TRBJ2-7; 7 positions match TRBD2. Unmatched junction bases numbered 7, after V lost 3 bases and J lost 2 bases. This CDR3 region has 14 residues. The germline CDR1 and CDR2 sequences are DFQATT and SNEGSKA (reference sequence). The CDR3 reads CSARVLAVTYEQYF. The CDR3 DNA reads TGCAGTGCTAGGGTCCTAGCGGTAACCTACGAGCAGTACTTC.

This clonotype was seen more than once but under ten times. This sequence joins TRBV7-6 and TRBJ2-7, with D tentatively TRBD1 or TRBD2 (5 bases each). The CDR3 is 14 amino acids. Germline loops: CDR1 SGHVS, CDR2 FNYEAQ. Trimming cost V 5 bases and J 2 bases, with 13 bases left between them. The CDR3 loop reads CASSAPGRPYEQYF. CDR3 bases: TGTGCCAGCAGCGCGCCGGGACGGCCCTACGAGCAGTACTTC.

The V call is TRBV5-1, the J call TRBJ1-4, with no clear D. The CDR3 is 16 amino acids. Germline lookup yields CDR1 SGHRS and CDR2 YFSETQ. V was clipped by 0 bases and J by 0 bases, with 9 bases between them. The CDR3 nucleotides are TGCGCCAGCAGCTTGGGGGCAGATTCAACTAATGAAAAACTGTTTTTT. This sequence encodes CASSLGADSTNEKLFF.

The rearrangement joins TRBV6-2 or TRBV6-3 to TRBJ2-1; 8 bases are shared with TRBD2. CDR1 and CDR2 from the germline V gene are MNHEY and SVGEGT. This CDR3 has 19 residues. The V gene end was trimmed by 10 bases and the J gene end by 0 bases; junction bases not matched to a gene: 20. CDR3 protein: CATPGSKVTGTSSYNEQFF. As DNA, the CDR3 is TGTGCCACTCCGGGTAGCAAAGTGACCGGGACTAGCTCCTACAATGAGCAGTTCTTC.